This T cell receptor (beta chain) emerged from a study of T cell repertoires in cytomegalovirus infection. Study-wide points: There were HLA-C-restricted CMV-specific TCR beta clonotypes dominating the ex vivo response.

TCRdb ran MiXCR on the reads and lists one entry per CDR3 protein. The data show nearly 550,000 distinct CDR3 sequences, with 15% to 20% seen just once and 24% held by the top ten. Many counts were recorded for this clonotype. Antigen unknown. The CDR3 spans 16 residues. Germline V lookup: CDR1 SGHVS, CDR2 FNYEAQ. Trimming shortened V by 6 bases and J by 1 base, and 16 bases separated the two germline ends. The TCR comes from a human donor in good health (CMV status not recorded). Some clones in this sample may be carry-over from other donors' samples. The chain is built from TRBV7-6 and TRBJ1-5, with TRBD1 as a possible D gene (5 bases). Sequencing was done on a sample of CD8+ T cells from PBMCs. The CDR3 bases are TGTGCCAGCAGTTCCGGGGGGTGGGTCAGCAATCAGCCCCAGCATTTT. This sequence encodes CASSSGGWVSNQPQHF.